The rows below give T cell receptor beta chains drawn from one sample of a study of PD-L1 blockade in urothelial cancer. The data were produced by immunoSEQ multiplex PCR, yet TCRdb's version contains in-frame clones alone and is incomplete. The sample gives under 150,000 clones, approximately 90% of which show up once; approximately 1.7% is in the top ten. Sequenced material: PBMCs, taken around atezolizumab (anti-PD-L1) treatment. The receptors come from a man in his 60s with urothelial cancer. The CDR3 runs from the conserved cysteine through the conserved F or W. Each record gives: J gene, V gene, CDR3 protein.

j_call: TRBJ1-1; v_call: TRBV5-1; cdr3_aa: CASSPGQGPGWTEAFF
j_call: TRBJ1-1; v_call: TRBV7-9; cdr3_aa: CASSLRQGDTEAFF
j_call: TRBJ1-1; v_call: TRBV9; cdr3_aa: CASSGGQGGNAEAFF
j_call: TRBJ1-2; v_call: TRBV4-1; cdr3_aa: CASSQDRDREVGYTF
j_call: TRBJ2-5; v_call: TRBV10-3; cdr3_aa: CAISEPQGQETQYF
j_call: TRBJ2-4; v_call: TRBV10-3; cdr3_aa: CAISESGPGQGLAKNIQYF
j_call: TRBJ1-2; v_call: TRBV6-5; cdr3_aa: CASSYSAIRGYGYTF
j_call: TRBJ2-3; v_call: TRBV7-9; cdr3_aa: CASRPGQSWREGVTDTQYF
j_call: TRBJ1-2; v_call: TRBV7-2; cdr3_aa: CASSLGDRGYGYTF
j_call: TRBJ2-3; v_call: TRBV28; cdr3_aa: CAAGGGTSTDTQYF
j_call: TRBJ2-7; v_call: TRBV5-1; cdr3_aa: CASSLNRGEEQYF
j_call: TRBJ1-1; v_call: TRBV7-2; cdr3_aa: CASSSQTGNTEAFF
j_call: TRBJ2-1; v_call: TRBV5-4; cdr3_aa: CASSPGAAGGLEQFF
j_call: TRBJ2-1; v_call: TRBV21-1; cdr3_aa: CASSKQGQGGDEQFF
j_call: TRBJ1-5; v_call: TRBV27; cdr3_aa: CASSRRAGRNQPQHF
j_call: TRBJ2-7; v_call: TRBV6-1; cdr3_aa: CASSEVAGSYEQYF
j_call: TRBJ1-5; v_call: TRBV19; cdr3_aa: CASRDSYLGNQPQHF
j_call: TRBJ2-7; v_call: TRBV6-5; cdr3_aa: CASSRQGRYEQYF
j_call: TRBJ2-7; v_call: TRBV27; cdr3_aa: CASAKGEGVHEQYF
j_call: TRBJ2-7; v_call: TRBV5-1; cdr3_aa: CASSPRAESSYEQYF
j_call: TRBJ2-7; v_call: TRBV9; cdr3_aa: CASSVGAGPSFEQYF
j_call: TRBJ1-4; v_call: TRBV14; cdr3_aa: CASSRAGTVDEKLFF
j_call: TRBJ1-6; v_call: TRBV4-3; cdr3_aa: CASSQAGQGKDSPLHF
j_call: TRBJ2-1; v_call: TRBV10-1; cdr3_aa: CASSEGGSGYNEQFF
j_call: TRBJ2-1; v_call: TRBV27; cdr3_aa: CASSFGLAGGLSYNEQFF
j_call: TRBJ1-6; v_call: TRBV30; cdr3_aa: CAWRGQGGYNSPLHF
j_call: TRBJ1-2; v_call: TRBV4-1; cdr3_aa: CASSQAPGQGTIYGYTF
j_call: TRBJ2-3; v_call: TRBV7-9; cdr3_aa: CASSLGGRHTDTQYF
j_call: TRBJ1-4; v_call: TRBV19; cdr3_aa: CASSIDARANEKLFF
j_call: TRBJ2-7; v_call: TRBV2; cdr3_aa: CASSRDSLAEQYF
j_call: TRBJ1-2; v_call: TRBV7-3; cdr3_aa: CASSPNAGVKGYTF
j_call: TRBJ2-7; v_call: TRBV25-1; cdr3_aa: CASRGPTSYEQYF
j_call: TRBJ1-5; v_call: TRBV6-5; cdr3_aa: CASSSEGGAQHF
j_call: TRBJ1-4; v_call: TRBV5-1; cdr3_aa: CASSQGSTNEKLFF
j_call: TRBJ1-1; v_call: TRBV5-6; cdr3_aa: CASSLALGGNTEAFF
j_call: TRBJ2-5; v_call: TRBV12-5; cdr3_aa: CASGLYGGTGETQYF
j_call: TRBJ1-4; v_call: TRBV5-1; cdr3_aa: CASSRTEGGDEKLFF
j_call: TRBJ2-2; v_call: TRBV5-4; cdr3_aa: CASSWGTGSSTGELFF
j_call: TRBJ1-3; v_call: TRBV5-1; cdr3_aa: CASSPFNGQGRDTIYF
j_call: TRBJ1-4; v_call: TRBV7-2; cdr3_aa: CASSFAGQVNEKLFF
j_call: TRBJ1-1; v_call: TRBV28; cdr3_aa: CASSGIWGRNPSWNTEAFF
j_call: TRBJ1-2; v_call: TRBV5-1; cdr3_aa: CASSHLGGQDYGYTF
j_call: TRBJ2-7; v_call: TRBV27; cdr3_aa: CASSWAGTSSTYEQYF